The rows below give T cell receptor beta chains drawn from one sample of a study of blood T cell repertoires in COVID-19. Sequencing was performed with immunoSEQ multiplex PCR; in TCRdb, only in-frame clones are kept and a portion is missing. The sample lists around 300,000 clones; 75% to 90% were seen once. Sequenced sample: peripheral blood. These receptors originate from a woman aged 30 to 39 with active or convalescent COVID-19. The CDR3 runs from the conserved cysteine through the conserved F or W. Each record gives: CDR3 DNA, CDR3 protein, clone size, D gene, J gene, V gene. A D gene is named only where the DNA matches it firmly. The listing skips clone size in some rows; elsewhere it reads once, few, many or a size class.

CDR3 DNA: TGTGCCAGCAGCTTCACCTTCATGACTAGCGGGGGAAACAATGAGCAGTTCTTC
CDR3 protein: CASSFTFMTSGGNNEQFF
clone size: .
D gene: TRBD2
J gene: TRBJ2-1
V gene: TRBV5-4

CDR3 DNA: TGTGCCAGCAGCTTAGGGGCCTGGGGGCGGGCTGAAGCTTTCTTT
CDR3 protein: CASSLGAWGRAEAFF
clone size: .
D gene: .
J gene: TRBJ1-1
V gene: TRBV7-9

CDR3 DNA: TGTGCCAGCAGGGCCAGGGGCTCAGCCTACGAGCAGTACTTC
CDR3 protein: CASRARGSAYEQYF
clone size: .
D gene: .
J gene: TRBJ2-7
V gene: TRBV27

CDR3 DNA: TGTGCCAGCAGCCCTGAACAGGGGAACACTGAAGCTTTCTTT
CDR3 protein: CASSPEQGNTEAFF
clone size: .
D gene: .
J gene: TRBJ1-1
V gene: TRBV9

CDR3 DNA: TGTGCCAGCAGCACGCGAAACACCGGGGAGCTGTTTTTT
CDR3 protein: CASSTRNTGELFF
clone size: few
D gene: .
J gene: TRBJ2-2
V gene: TRBV27

CDR3 DNA: TGTGCCCGCAGCCTAGGACTAGCGGGGGGGGCCCAGTACTTC
CDR3 protein: CARSLGLAGGAQYF
clone size: .
D gene: TRBD2
J gene: TRBJ2-5
V gene: TRBV13

CDR3 DNA: TGTGCCAGCAACCCGACAGACGGAAAGCTCCACTTT
CDR3 protein: CASNPTDGKLHF
clone size: .
D gene: .
J gene: TRBJ1-6
V gene: TRBV6-2/TRBV6-3

CDR3 DNA: TGCGCCAGCAGCCTGACTAGCGGGACCTCCTACAATGAGCAGTTCTTC
CDR3 protein: CASSLTSGTSYNEQFF
clone size: .
D gene: TRBD2
J gene: TRBJ2-1
V gene: TRBV5-1

CDR3 DNA: TGTGCCAGCAGCGTAGGTCCTTCCCCGGGACAGGGGATAGGAGGCTACACCTTC
CDR3 protein: CASSVGPSPGQGIGGYTF
clone size: .
D gene: TRBD1
J gene: TRBJ1-2
V gene: TRBV9

CDR3 DNA: TGTGCCAGCAGTTTAGGGGGCAGCACAGATACGCAGTATTTT
CDR3 protein: CASSLGGSTDTQYF
clone size: .
D gene: .
J gene: TRBJ2-3
V gene: TRBV28

CDR3 DNA: TGTGCCTTGGGACTAGCGACTCAAGAGACCCAGTACTTC
CDR3 protein: CALGLATQETQYF
clone size: .
D gene: TRBD2
J gene: TRBJ2-5
V gene: TRBV6-5

CDR3 DNA: TGTGCCAGCAGTTACGGTACATTGGCTTATCAGCCCCAGCATTTT
CDR3 protein: CASSYGTLAYQPQHF
clone size: .
D gene: .
J gene: TRBJ1-5
V gene: TRBV6-2/TRBV6-3